Listed below are T cell receptor beta chains from one sample, sequenced in a study of T cells in Graves' hyperthyroidism and ophthalmopathy. TCRdb reprocessed the multiplex PCR reads with MiXCR, giving one entry per CDR3 protein. The profile shows under 550,000 distinct CDR3 sequences, 15% to 20% of them singletons. The sample comprised blood. These receptors came from a man between 35 and 55 years old with Graves' ophthalmopathy. The CDR3 runs from the conserved cysteine through the conserved F or W.

v_call: TRBV6-2/TRBV6-3
j_call: TRBJ2-7
cdr3_aa: CASSYSNEQYF

v_call: TRBV7-9
j_call: TRBJ2-2
cdr3_aa: CASSFLGPGELFF

v_call: TRBV11-1
j_call: TRBJ2-3
cdr3_aa: CASSPRTGGFSTDTQYF

v_call: TRBV2
j_call: TRBJ2-7
cdr3_aa: CASLRVPEQYF

v_call: TRBV30
j_call: TRBJ2-5
cdr3_aa: CAWSVSGETQYF

v_call: TRBV27
j_call: TRBJ2-5
cdr3_aa: CASRRLTQETQYF

v_call: TRBV3-1
j_call: TRBJ2-7
cdr3_aa: CASSPWGDEREVSYEQYF

v_call: TRBV5-1
j_call: TRBJ2-5
cdr3_aa: CASSLGTMRGQETQYF

v_call: TRBV29-1
j_call: TRBJ2-7
cdr3_aa: CSVELRGEAGYEQYF

v_call: TRBV13
j_call: TRBJ2-1
cdr3_aa: CASSTTAAGGTYNEQFF